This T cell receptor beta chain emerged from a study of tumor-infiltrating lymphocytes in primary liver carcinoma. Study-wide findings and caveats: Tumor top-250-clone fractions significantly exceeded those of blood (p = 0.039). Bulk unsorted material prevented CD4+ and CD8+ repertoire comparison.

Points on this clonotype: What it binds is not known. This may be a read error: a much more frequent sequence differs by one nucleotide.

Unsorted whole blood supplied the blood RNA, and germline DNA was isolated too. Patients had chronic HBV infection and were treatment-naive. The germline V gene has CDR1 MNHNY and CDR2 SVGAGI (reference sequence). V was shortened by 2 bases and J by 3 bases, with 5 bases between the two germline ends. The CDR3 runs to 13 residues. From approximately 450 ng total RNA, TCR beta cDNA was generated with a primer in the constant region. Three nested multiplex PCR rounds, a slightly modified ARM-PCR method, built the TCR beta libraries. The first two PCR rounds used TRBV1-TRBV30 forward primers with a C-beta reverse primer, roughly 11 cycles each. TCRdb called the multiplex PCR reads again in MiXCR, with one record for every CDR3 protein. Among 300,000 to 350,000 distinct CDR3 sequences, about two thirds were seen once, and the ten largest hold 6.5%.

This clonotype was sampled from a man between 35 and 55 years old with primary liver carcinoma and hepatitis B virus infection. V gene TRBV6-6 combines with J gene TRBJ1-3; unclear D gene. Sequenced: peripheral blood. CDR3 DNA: TGTGCCAGCAGTTACCCCTGTGGAAACACCATATATTTT. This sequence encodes CASSYPCGNTIYF.